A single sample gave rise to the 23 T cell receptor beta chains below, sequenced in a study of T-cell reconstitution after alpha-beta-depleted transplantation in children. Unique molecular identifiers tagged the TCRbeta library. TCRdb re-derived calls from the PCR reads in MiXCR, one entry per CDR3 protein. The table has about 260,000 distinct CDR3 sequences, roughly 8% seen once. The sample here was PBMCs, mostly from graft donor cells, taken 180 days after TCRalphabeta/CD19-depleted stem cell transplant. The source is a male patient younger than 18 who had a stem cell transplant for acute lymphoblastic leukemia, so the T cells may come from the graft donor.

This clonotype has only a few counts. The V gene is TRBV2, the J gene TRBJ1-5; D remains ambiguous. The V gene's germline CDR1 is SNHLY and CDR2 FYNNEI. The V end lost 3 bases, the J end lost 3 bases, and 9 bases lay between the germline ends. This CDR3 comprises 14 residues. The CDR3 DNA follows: TGTGCCAGCAGTGATTCGGCGCCCAATCAGCCCCAGCATTTT. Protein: CASSDSAPNQPQHF.

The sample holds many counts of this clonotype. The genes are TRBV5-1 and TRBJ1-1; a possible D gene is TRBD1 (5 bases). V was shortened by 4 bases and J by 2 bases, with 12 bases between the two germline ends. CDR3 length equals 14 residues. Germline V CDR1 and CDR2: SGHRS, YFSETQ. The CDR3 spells CASSQGPVNTEAFF. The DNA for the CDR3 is TGCGCCAGCAGCCAGGGACCGGTAAACACTGAAGCTTTCTTT.

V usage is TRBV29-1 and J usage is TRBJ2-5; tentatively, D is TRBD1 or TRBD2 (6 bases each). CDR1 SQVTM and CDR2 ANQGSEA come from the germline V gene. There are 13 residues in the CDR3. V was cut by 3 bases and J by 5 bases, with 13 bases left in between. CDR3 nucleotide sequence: TGCAGCGTTGATAAGGGGGGAACGGAGACCCAGTACTTC. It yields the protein CSVDKGGTETQYF.

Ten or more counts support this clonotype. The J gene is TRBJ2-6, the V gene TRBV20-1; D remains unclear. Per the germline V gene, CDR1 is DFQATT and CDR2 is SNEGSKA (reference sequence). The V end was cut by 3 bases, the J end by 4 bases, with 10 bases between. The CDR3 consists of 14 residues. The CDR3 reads CSASKVGGANVLTF. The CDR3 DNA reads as TGCAGTGCTAGTAAGGTCGGCGGGGCCAACGTCCTGACTTTC.

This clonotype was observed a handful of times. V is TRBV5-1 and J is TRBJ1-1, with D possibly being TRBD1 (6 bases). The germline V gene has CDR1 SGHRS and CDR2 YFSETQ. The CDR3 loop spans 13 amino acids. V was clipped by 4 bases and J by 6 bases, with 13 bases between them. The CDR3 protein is CASSPTDRPEAFF. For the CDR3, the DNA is TGCGCCAGCAGCCCCACCGACAGGCCTGAAGCTTTCTTT. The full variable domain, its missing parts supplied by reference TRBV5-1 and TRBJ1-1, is KAGVTQTPRYLIKTRGQQVTLSCSPISGHRSVSWYQQTPGQGLQFLFEYFSETQRNKGNFPGRFSGRQFSNSRSEMNVSTLELGDSALYLCASSPTDRPEAFFGQGTRLTVV.

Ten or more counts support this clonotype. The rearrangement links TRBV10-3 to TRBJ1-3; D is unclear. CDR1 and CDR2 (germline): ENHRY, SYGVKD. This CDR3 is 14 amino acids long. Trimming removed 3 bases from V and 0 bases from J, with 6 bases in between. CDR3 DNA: TGTGCCATCAGTGATTCGGTCTCTGGAAACACCATATATTTT. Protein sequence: CAISDSVSGNTIYF.

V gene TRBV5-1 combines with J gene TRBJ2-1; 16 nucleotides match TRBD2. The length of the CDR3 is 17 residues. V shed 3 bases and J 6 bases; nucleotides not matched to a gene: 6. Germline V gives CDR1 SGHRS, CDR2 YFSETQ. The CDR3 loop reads CASSSGLAGGHGNEQFF. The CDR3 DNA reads TGCGCCAGCAGCTCGGGACTAGCGGGGGGGCACGGCAATGAGCAGTTCTTC.

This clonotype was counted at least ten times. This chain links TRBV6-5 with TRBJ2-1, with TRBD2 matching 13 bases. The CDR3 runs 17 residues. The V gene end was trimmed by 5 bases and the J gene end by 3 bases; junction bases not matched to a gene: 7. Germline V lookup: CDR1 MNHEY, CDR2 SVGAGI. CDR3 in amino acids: CASSTRTSGSGYNEQFF. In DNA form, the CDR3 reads TGTGCCAGCAGTACAAGGACTAGCGGGAGTGGCTACAATGAGCAGTTCTTC.

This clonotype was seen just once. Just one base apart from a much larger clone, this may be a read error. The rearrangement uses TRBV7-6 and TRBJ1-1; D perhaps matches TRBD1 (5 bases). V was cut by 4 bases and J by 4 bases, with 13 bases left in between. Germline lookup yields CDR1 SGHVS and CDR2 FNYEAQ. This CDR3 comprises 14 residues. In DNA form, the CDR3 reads TGTGCCAGCAGCTGGCCGGGACGTTCCACTGAAGCTTTCTTT. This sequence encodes CASSWPGRSTEAFF.

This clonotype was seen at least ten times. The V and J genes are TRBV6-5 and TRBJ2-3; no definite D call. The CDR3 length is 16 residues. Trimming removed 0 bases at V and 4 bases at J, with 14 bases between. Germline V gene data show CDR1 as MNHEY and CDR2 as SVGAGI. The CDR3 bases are TGTGCCAGCAGTTACTCTCACCGGCGGTCGTCAGATACGCAGTATTTT. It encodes CASSYSHRRSSDTQYF.

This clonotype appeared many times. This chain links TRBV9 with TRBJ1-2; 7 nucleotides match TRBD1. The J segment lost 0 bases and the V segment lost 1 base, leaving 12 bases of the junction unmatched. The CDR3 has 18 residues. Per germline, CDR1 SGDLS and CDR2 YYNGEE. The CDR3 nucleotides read TGTGCCAGCAGCGTAAGTCGCAGGGGGAATCAGGCTAACTATGGCTACACCTTC. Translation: CASSVSRRGNQANYGYTF. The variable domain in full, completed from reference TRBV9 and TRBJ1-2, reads DSGVTQTPKHLITATGQRVTLRCSPRSGDLSVYWYQQSLDQGLQFLIQYYNGEERAKGNILERFSAQQFPDLHSELNLSSLELGDSALYFCASSVSRRGNQANYGYTFGSGTRLTVV.

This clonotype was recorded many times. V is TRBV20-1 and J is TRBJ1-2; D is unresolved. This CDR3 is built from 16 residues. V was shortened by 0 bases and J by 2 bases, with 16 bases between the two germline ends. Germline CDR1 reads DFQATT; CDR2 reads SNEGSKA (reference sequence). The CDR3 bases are TGCAGTGCTAGAGATAGTTCGAGAGGTCCCAACTATGGCTACACCTTC. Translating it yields CSARDSSRGPNYGYTF.

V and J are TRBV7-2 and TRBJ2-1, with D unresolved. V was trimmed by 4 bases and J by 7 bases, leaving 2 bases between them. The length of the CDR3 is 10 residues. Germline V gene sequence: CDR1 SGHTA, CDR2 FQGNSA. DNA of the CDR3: TGTGCCAGCAGCTGGAATGAGCAGTTCTTC. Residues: CASSWNEQFF.

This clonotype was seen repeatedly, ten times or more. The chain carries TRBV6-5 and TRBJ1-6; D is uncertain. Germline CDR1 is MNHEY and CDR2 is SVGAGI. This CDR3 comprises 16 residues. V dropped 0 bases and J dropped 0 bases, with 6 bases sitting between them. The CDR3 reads CASSYSPSSYNSPLHF. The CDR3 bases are TGTGCCAGCAGTTACTCACCCAGCTCCTATAATTCACCCCTCCACTTT.

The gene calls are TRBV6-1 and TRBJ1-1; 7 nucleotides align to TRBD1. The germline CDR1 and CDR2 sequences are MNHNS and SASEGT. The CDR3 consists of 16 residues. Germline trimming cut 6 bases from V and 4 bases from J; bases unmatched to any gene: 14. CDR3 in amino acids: CASSPVDRRGTTEAFF. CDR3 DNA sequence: TGTGCCAGCAGCCCTGTGGACAGGAGAGGGACCACTGAAGCTTTCTTT.

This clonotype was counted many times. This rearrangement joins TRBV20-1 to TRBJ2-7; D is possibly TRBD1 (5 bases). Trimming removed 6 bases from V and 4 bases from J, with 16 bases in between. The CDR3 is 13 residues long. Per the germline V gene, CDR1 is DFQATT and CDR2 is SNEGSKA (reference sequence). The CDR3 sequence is CSAPAQGTYEQYF. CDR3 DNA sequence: TGCAGTGCCCCCGCCCAGGGAACGTACGAGCAGTACTTC.

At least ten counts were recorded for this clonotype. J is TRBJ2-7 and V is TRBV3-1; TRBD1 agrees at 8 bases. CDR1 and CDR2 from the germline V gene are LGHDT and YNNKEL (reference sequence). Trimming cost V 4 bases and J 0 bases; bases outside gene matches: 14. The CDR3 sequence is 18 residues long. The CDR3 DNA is TGTGCCAGCAGCCCAATGGTGGGAAGACAGGGGAGCTCCTACGAGCAGTACTTC. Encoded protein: CASSPMVGRQGSSYEQYF.

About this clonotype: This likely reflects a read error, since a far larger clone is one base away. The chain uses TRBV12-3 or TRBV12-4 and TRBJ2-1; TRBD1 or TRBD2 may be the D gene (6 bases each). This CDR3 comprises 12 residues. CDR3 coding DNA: TGTGCCAGCAGCATAGGGGGGAATGACCAGTTCTTC. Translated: CASSIGGNDQFF.

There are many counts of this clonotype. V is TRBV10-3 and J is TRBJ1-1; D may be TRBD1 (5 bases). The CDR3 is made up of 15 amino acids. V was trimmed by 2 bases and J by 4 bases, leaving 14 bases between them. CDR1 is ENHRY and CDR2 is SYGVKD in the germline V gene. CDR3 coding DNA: TGTGCCATCAGTGAGCCACAGGTGCGGGGCACTGAAGCTTTCTTT. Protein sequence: CAISEPQVRGTEAFF.

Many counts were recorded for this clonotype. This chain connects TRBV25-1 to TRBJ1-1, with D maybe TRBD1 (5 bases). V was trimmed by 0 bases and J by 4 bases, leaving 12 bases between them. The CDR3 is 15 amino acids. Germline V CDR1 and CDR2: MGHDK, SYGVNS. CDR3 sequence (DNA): TGTGCCAGCAGTGAATATAGTCAGGGTCCCACTGAAGCTTTCTTT. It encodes CASSEYSQGPTEAFF.

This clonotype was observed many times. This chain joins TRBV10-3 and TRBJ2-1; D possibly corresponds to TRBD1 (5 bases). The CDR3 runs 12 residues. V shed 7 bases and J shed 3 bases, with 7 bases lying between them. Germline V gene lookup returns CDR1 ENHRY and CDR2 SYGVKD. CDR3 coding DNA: TGTGCCATCACAGACAGCTACAATGAGCAGTTCTTC. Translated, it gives CAITDSYNEQFF.

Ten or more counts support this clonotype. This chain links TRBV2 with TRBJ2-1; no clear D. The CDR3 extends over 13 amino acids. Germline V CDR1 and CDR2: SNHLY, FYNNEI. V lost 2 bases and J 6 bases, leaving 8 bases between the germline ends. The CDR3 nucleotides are TGTGCCAGCAGTGAATTATGGGGCAATGAGCAGTTCTTC. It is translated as CASSELWGNEQFF.

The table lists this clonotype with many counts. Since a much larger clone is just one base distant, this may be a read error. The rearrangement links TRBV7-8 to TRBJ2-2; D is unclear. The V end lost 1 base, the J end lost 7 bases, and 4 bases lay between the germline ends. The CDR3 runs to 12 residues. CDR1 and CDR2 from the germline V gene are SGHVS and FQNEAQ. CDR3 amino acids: CASSLGDGELFF. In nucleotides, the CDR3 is TGTGCCAGCAGCTTAGGGGACGGGGAGCTGTTTTTT.